One sample yielded the 30 T cell receptor beta chains listed below, sequenced in a study of T cells expressing NK-cell markers. Following a re-call of the 5' RACE reads, TCRdb has one entry per CDR3 protein and lacks DNA. This sample's clone table lists 500,000 to 700,000 distinct CDR3 sequences. Material for sequencing was blood T cells: a sorted CD56 or NKG2C T cell subset, CD4+ or CD8+ T cells, or bulk PBMC T cells (not recorded which). The receptors here all came from a man aged 18 to 30 in good health.

V usage is TRBV7-2 and J usage is TRBJ2-1; with no DNA, the TCRdb D assignment of TRBD1 cannot be verified. Germline lookup yields CDR1 SGHTA and CDR2 FQGNSA. This CDR3 has 17 amino acids. This CDR3 reads CASSSSRLSGLRNEQFF.

The V and J genes are TRBV12-3 or TRBV12-4 and TRBJ2-3; absent DNA, TCRdb's TRBD2 call cannot be checked. The CDR3 runs to 16 residues. CDR3 sequence: CASSTGLAGGIDTQYF.

The chain joins TRBV5-6 to TRBJ1-1. Germline loops: CDR1 SGHDT, CDR2 YYEEEE. The CDR3 is 13 residues long. The CDR3 here is CASSLATTTEAFF.

This chain joins TRBV5-1 and TRBJ2-1; the D gene TCRdb calls, TRBD1, cannot be checked with no DNA. Germline CDR1 is SGHRS and CDR2 is YFSETQ. CDR3 length: 14 residues. CDR3 protein: CASRRGPNPDEQFF.

The V gene is TRBV20-1, the J gene TRBJ1-2; lacking DNA, the TRBD1 call made by TCRdb goes unchecked. Germline V gene lookup returns CDR1 DFQATT and CDR2 SNEGSKA (reference sequence). CDR3 size: 14 residues. The CDR3 loop reads CSAFLSNRGYGYTF.

J is TRBJ1-5 and V is TRBV29-1; TCRdb's D call, TRBD1, is unchecked because there is no DNA. Germline-derived CDR1 and CDR2 are SQVTM and ANQGSEA. The CDR3 has 13 residues. CDR3 residues: CSAIDRVGQPQHF.

The chain recombines TRBV18 with TRBJ1-1; TCRdb outputs TRBD1, but without DNA this stays unchecked. Germline values: CDR1 KGHSH, CDR2 LQKENI. The CDR3 has 14 residues. CDR3 protein: CASSRDRRDTEAFF.

The chain is built from TRBV28 and TRBJ2-7; TCRdb indicates TRBD1, and absent DNA this call remains unverified. Germline CDR1 MDHEN, CDR2 SYDVKM. The CDR3 extends over 15 amino acids. This CDR3 reads CASSLRTGRLAEQYF.

J is TRBJ2-1 and V is TRBV7-8; TCRdb selects TRBD2, and the lack of DNA leaves this call unchecked. In germline, CDR1 is SGHVS, CDR2 FQNEAQ. The CDR3 covers 19 residues. The CDR3 sequence: CASSWRGTSGRGGGNEQFF.

V usage is TRBV5-1 and J usage is TRBJ2-2; checking the TCRdb D call of TRBD2 is not possible without DNA. CDR1 and CDR2 (germline): SGHRS, YFSETQ. There are 17 residues in the CDR3. The CDR3 sequence is CASSVYLAGGFPGELFF.

The rearrangement links TRBV9 to TRBJ1-1; TCRdb reports TRBD1, a call that lacks DNA to check it against. The germline V gene encodes CDR1 SGDLS and CDR2 YYNGEE. The CDR3 spans 14 residues. The CDR3 loop is CASSRQGAGTEAFF.

CDR3 in amino acids: CASSVPSIRTDTQYF. The J gene is TRBJ2-3, the V gene TRBV9; TCRdb outputs TRBD2, but without DNA this stays unchecked. The V gene's germline CDR1 is SGDLS and CDR2 YYNGEE. CDR3 length: 15 amino acids.

The chain has TRBV29-1 and TRBJ2-1; with no DNA, the TCRdb D assignment of TRBD1 cannot be verified. Germline loops: CDR1 SQVTM, CDR2 ANQGSEA. The CDR3 covers 16 residues. The CDR3 region is CSVEWGAAQSYNEQFF.

The CDR3 here is CSVEDPLAGGPYEQYF. The V call is TRBV29-1, the J call TRBJ2-7; TCRdb's D call, TRBD2, is unchecked because there is no DNA. CDR3 length equals 16 residues. Germline V gives CDR1 SQVTM, CDR2 ANQGSEA.

This chain connects TRBV12-3 or TRBV12-4 to TRBJ2-2; TCRdb indicates TRBD1, and absent DNA this call remains unverified. The CDR3 is made up of 15 amino acids. The CDR3 spells CASSSVRQYTGELFF.

The chain couples TRBV11-2 to TRBJ1-4. CDR1 is SGHAT, CDR2 FQNNGV, per germline. The CDR3 runs 16 residues. This CDR3 reads CASTPGRSGLLEKLFF. Full variable domain (rest looked up from reference TRBV11-2 and TRBJ1-4): EAGVAQSPRYKIIEKRQSVAFWCNPISGHATLYWYQQILGQGPKLLIQFQNNGVVDDSQLPKDRFSAERLKGVDSTLKIQPAKLEDSAVYLCASTPGRSGLLEKLFFGSGTQLSVL.

The chain has TRBV12-3 or TRBV12-4 and TRBJ1-6; TCRdb picks TRBD1, but there is no DNA to check that call. The CDR3 is 15 residues long. Here the CDR3 reads CASSPHGGFNSPLHF.

J is TRBJ2-5 and V is TRBV29-1; TCRdb designates TRBD1, a call that cannot be tested without DNA. This CDR3 has 16 residues. From germline, CDR1 is SQVTM and CDR2 ANQGSEA. CDR3 amino acids: CSVLSYGGLSHETQYF.

The CDR3 region is CASSHPAMNTGELFF. The gene calls are TRBV7-9 and TRBJ2-2; the TRBD1 assignment by TCRdb is unverifiable without DNA. Germline V gene lookup returns CDR1 SEHNR and CDR2 FQNEAQ (reference sequence). The CDR3 sequence is 15 residues long.

The chain is built from TRBV20-1 and TRBJ2-1. CDR1 is DFQATT, CDR2 SNEGSKA, per germline (reference sequence). This CDR3 comprises 13 residues. CDR3 protein: CSGVSDSYNEQFF.

The chain recombines TRBV7-6 with TRBJ1-1; the D gene TCRdb calls, TRBD1, cannot be checked with no DNA. Germline CDR1 and CDR2: SGHVS and FNYEAQ. The CDR3 runs to 15 residues. The CDR3 reads CASSSSSGTNTEAFF.

The chain couples TRBV20-1 to TRBJ1-5; TCRdb calls TRBD1, which cannot be checked without DNA. Germline V gene lookup returns CDR1 DFQATT and CDR2 SNEGSKA (reference sequence). The CDR3 is 15 residues long. The CDR3 loop is CSAPGQGLSNQPQHF.

V usage is TRBV11-1 and J usage is TRBJ2-3; TCRdb proposes TRBD2, but this gene call is untestable without DNA. The CDR3 runs to 19 residues. Germline V gives CDR1 SGHAT, CDR2 FQDESV (reference sequence). The CDR3 region is CASSLGPLSGRSGTDTQYF.

This chain links TRBV5-4 with TRBJ2-2; lacking DNA, the TRBD1 call made by TCRdb goes unchecked. Germline V gene sequence: CDR1 SGHNT, CDR2 YYREEE (reference sequence). The CDR3 consists of 18 residues. The CDR3 reads CASSARTGGGMNTGELFF.

The J gene is TRBJ1-4, the V gene TRBV10-3; TCRdb outputs TRBD1, but without DNA this stays unchecked. Per the germline V gene, CDR1 is ENHRY and CDR2 is SYGVKD. The CDR3 contains 13 residues. CDR3 sequence reads: CAISESNGGKLFF.

The V and J genes are TRBV19 and TRBJ2-1. This CDR3 has 14 amino acids. The germline V gene encodes CDR1 LNHDA and CDR2 SQIVND (reference sequence). CDR3 sequence reads: CASTPYYPYNEQFF.

This chain uses TRBV12-5 with TRBJ2-3. Germline V gene data show CDR1 as LGHNT and CDR2 as FRNRAP. The CDR3 covers 12 residues. CDR3: CASGLAGDTQYF.

The gene calls are TRBV9 and TRBJ2-3; no DNA is available, so the TRBD1 call from TCRdb remains unchecked. The CDR3 is 12 residues long. CDR1 is SGDLS and CDR2 is YYNGEE in the germline V gene. The CDR3 here is CASSVADSTQYF.

This sequence joins TRBV28 and TRBJ2-1; checking the TCRdb D call of TRBD1 is not possible without DNA. In germline, CDR1 is MDHEN, CDR2 SYDVKM. This CDR3 has 16 residues. The CDR3 is CASSLPGRNMGNEQFF.

This rearrangement joins TRBV7-2 to TRBJ2-1; TCRdb's D call of TRBD1 is untestable without DNA. Germline V gene lookup returns CDR1 SGHTA and CDR2 FQGNSA. The CDR3 is 15 amino acids. The CDR3: CASSLVRGQGIEQFF. Variable domain in full (rest from reference TRBV7-2 and TRBJ2-1): GAGVSQSPSNKVTEKGKDVELRCDPISGHTALYWYRQSLGQGLEFLIYFQGNSAPDKSGLPSDRFSAERTGGSVSTLTIQRTQQEDSAVYLCASSLVRGQGIEQFFGPGTRLTVL.